The clone carrying this T cell receptor beta chain was recorded at least ten times. Its antigen remains unknown. This sample is part of a study of beta chain features in type 1 diabetes. Findings and limits, study-wide: Since sequencing was performed on cDNA, cells with high TCR expression could be over-represented. Among all four CD4+ subsets, Type 1 diabetes patients had TCRB CDR3s that were moderately but significantly shorter.

Expressed TCRB transcripts were sequenced because the isolated RNA had all been reverse transcribed beforehand. Data came from immunoSEQ multiplex PCR; TCRdb stores just in-frame clones and leaves some out. Of more than 300,000 clones listed, roughly a tenth are singletons. This CDR3 region has 14 residues. Germline CDR1 is SGHDN and CDR2 is FVKESK. Trimming removed 4 bases from V and 1 base from J, with 7 bases in between. V and J are TRBV14 and TRBJ2-2; D might be TRBD2 (5 bases). The sample comprised central memory CD4+ T cells from blood. The receptor's source is a man aged 30 to 45 with type 1 diabetes. The CDR3, as DNA: TGTGCCAGCAGCCCCGGAGGGAACACCGGGGAGCTGTTTTTT. This codes for CASSPGGNTGELFF.